The 8 T cell receptor beta chains in this list originate from one sample, sequenced in a study of blood T cells in healthy people across ages (dated by TCRdb to the mid-2010s). Library construction relied on 5' RACE. The listed sequencing device is Illumina HiSeq 2500. The second PCR ran for roughly 7 to 11 cycles and used a J-beta primer mix along with a sample-barcoded 5' primer. TCRdb reran the public reads through fastp at Q25 and MiXCR, keeping productive beta chains. For every CDR3 protein sequence, its rows merge into one entry that carries the most common genes and DNA. For this sample there are about 830,000 distinct CDR3 sequences; 55% to 75% appear just once. The top ten hold 22% of the sample. Sequencing used blood. The receptor source for this set is a man aged 25-45 years in good health.

This clonotype was observed a few times. CDR3 in amino acids: CASQQAATNEKLFF. The CDR3 region has the DNA TGTGCCAGCCAACAGGCCGCAACTAATGAAAAACTGTTTTTT. This chain connects TRBV18 to TRBJ1-4, with D possibly TRBD1 on 5 matching bases. Deletions cut 8 bases from V and 0 bases from J, with 10 bases between. This CDR3 is 14 amino acids long. Per the germline V gene, CDR1 is KGHSH and CDR2 is LQKENI. The entire variable domain, with the rest obtained from reference TRBV18 and TRBJ1-4, is as follows: NAGVMQNPRHLVRRRGQEARLRCSPMKGHSHVYWYRQLPEEGLKFMVYLQKENIIDESGMPKERFSAEFPKEGPSILRIQQVVRGDSAAYFCASQQAATNEKLFFGSGTQLSVL.

Worth noting for this clonotype: The junction departs from the called germline gene at one end, perhaps through a read error. The gene calls are TRBV3-1 and TRBJ2-1; TRBD2 matches at 10 bases. This CDR3 spans 16 amino acids. Germline lookup yields CDR1 LGHDT and CDR2 YNNKEL (reference sequence). The CDR3 DNA reads TGTGCCGGCAGCCAACCGAGCGGGAGGGCATACAATGAGCAGTTCTTC. Translating gives CAGSQPSGRAYNEQFF.

The V and J genes are TRBV12-3 or TRBV12-4 and TRBJ1-4; 9 nucleotides align to TRBD1. Trimming took 5 bases from V and 5 from J; bases not matched to a gene: 6. The CDR3 length is 15 residues. The CDR3 coding sequence is TGTGCCAGCAGTCTGACCGGGACAGGGAATGAAAAACTGTTTTTT. Amino acids: CASSLTGTGNEKLFF.

This clonotype was counted a few times. This chain links TRBV29-1 with TRBJ2-2, with a tentative D call TRBD1 (5 bases). Trimming cost V 7 bases and J 11 bases, with 14 bases left between them. Germline values: CDR1 SQVTM, CDR2 ANQGSEA. CDR3 length: 11 residues. The chain's CDR3 is CSGIRAAELFF. CDR3 sequence (DNA): TGCAGCGGCATCAGGGCCGCTGAGCTGTTTTTT.

The V gene is TRBV28, the J gene TRBJ2-5; D may be TRBD1 (6 bases). The germline V gene has CDR1 MDHEN and CDR2 SYDVKM. Trimming removed 6 bases from V and 5 bases from J, with 16 bases in between. The length of the CDR3 is 14 residues. The CDR3 protein is CASSPTGIWETQYF. Written as DNA, the CDR3 is TGTGCCAGCAGCCCAACAGGGATTTGGGAGACCCAGTACTTC.

The chain couples TRBV20-1 to TRBJ2-1; 12 bases map to TRBD2. This CDR3 spans 14 amino acids. CDR1 is DFQATT and CDR2 is SNEGSKA in the germline V gene (reference sequence). The J segment lost 6 bases and the V segment lost 3 bases, leaving 3 bases of the junction unmatched. The CDR3 protein is CSASLAGGRNEQFF. CDR3 nucleotides: TGCAGTGCTAGTCTAGCGGGAGGGCGCAATGAGCAGTTCTTC.

The chain carries TRBV5-1 and TRBJ2-1; tentative D call: TRBD2 (7 bases). The J call may not be correct, given that the DNA end is closer to TRBJ2-7. CDR1 is SGHRS and CDR2 is YFSETQ in the germline V gene. CDR3 length: 18 amino acids. CDR3 in DNA: TGCGCCAGCAGAGGGGGGGGGCCGGACCGAAGCTCCTACAATGAGCAGTACTTC. This gives the protein CASRGGGPDRSSYNEQYF.

The chain joins TRBV5-5 to TRBJ2-3; tentatively, D is TRBD1 or TRBD2 (5 bases each). V gave up 1 base and J gave up 4 bases, with 10 bases separating them. The germline CDR1 and CDR2 sequences are SGHKS and YYEKEE (reference sequence). There are 14 residues in the CDR3. The CDR3 reads CASSLLGVADTQYF. In nucleotides, the CDR3 is TGTGCCAGCAGCTTGCTGGGGGTCGCAGATACGCAGTATTTT.